The subject of this entry is one TCR beta chain. This entry comes from a study of T-cell reconstitution after alpha-beta-depleted transplantation in children. The authors prepared the TCRbeta library with unique molecular identifiers. MiXCR, run by TCRdb on the PCR reads, gives a single entry per CDR3 protein. The sample includes about a million distinct CDR3 sequences, around 30% of them seen just once. The ends lost 6 bases at V and 4 bases at J; junction bases unmatched: 7. Germline V gene sequence: CDR1 MNHEY, CDR2 SMNVEV (reference sequence). CDR3 size: 15 residues. The TCR sequence derives from a boy younger than two who had a stem cell transplant for SCID, so the T cells may come from the graft donor. Here the sequenced sample was PBMCs, mostly from graft donor cells, taken 360 days after TCRalphabeta/CD19-depleted stem cell transplant. The chain employs TRBV27 and TRBJ1-4; 8 positions agree with TRBD1. The CDR3 DNA reads as TGTGCCAGCAGGAGACAGGGGCCCAATAATGAAAAACTGTTTTTT. Translated: CASRRQGPNNEKLFF.